These T cell receptor beta chains were read from a single sample in a study of response to subunit inactivated influenza vaccine. TCRdb used MiXCR to reprocess the RT-PCR reads, holding one entry per CDR3 protein. The repertoire holds fewer than 250,000 distinct CDR3 sequences, with 13% to 15% as singletons. The source material was CD8+ T cells sorted from PBMCs, sampled approximately 5 days after vaccination. These receptor sequences come from a man between 45 and 60 years old who received an inactivated influenza vaccine. Each CDR3 is given with its conserved first and last residue. The D gene is left open where the match is weak. Size tells how often a clone was seen (once, few, many) or the class of an expanded clone, and some rows leave it out.

15 | few | . | TRBJ2-2 | TRBV11-3 | TGTGCCAGCAGCCACGGCACCCCTGAAACCGGGGAGCTGTTTTTT | CASSHGTPETGELFF
12 | medium-sized | . | TRBJ2-7 | TRBV6-1 | TGTGCCAGCACTTTATATGGATACGAGCAGTACTTC | CASTLYGYEQYF
14 | few | TRBD1 | TRBJ2-7 | TRBV11-2 | TGTGCCAGCAGCGATTGGACAGGTCGGGGCGAGCAGTACTTC | CASSDWTGRGEQYF
14 | few | TRBD2 | TRBJ2-7 | TRBV12-3/TRBV12-4 | TGTGCCAGCAGTTTAACGGGAGGGCCGATCGAGCAGTACTTC | CASSLTGGPIEQYF
14 | . | TRBD1 | TRBJ1-1 | TRBV4-3 | TGCGCCAGCAGCCAGTTACAGGGGGTCACTGAAGCTTTCTTT | CASSQLQGVTEAFF
17 | . | . | TRBJ1-1 | TRBV11-2 | TGTGCCAGCAGCTTTCCGGCCAGGGGCCTAAGGGGCACTGAAGCTTTCTTT | CASSFPARGLRGTEAFF
17 | . | . | TRBJ2-3 | TRBV5-1 | TGCGCCAGCAGCTCCCCCTTTACAAACGGCCCCCGGGATACGCAGTATTTT | CASSSPFTNGPRDTQYF
15 | . | . | TRBJ2-7 | TRBV27 | TGTGCCAGCAGTCCGTCCTCTGGGGGGCATCGCGAGCAGTACTTC | CASSPSSGGHREQYF
15 | few | . | TRBJ2-7 | TRBV5-6 | TGTGCCAGCAGCCCGCAGGGGTATAGGTCCTACGAGCAGTACTTC | CASSPQGYRSYEQYF
15 | . | . | TRBJ2-2 | TRBV20-1 | TGCAGTGCTAGGTCCCCGGGATCCTTTAAGGGGGAGCTGTTTTTT | CSARSPGSFKGELFF
14 | many | TRBD2 | TRBJ2-1 | TRBV5-1 | TGCGCCAGCAGCTTGGGGGGAGGGCCCCATGAGCAGTTCTTC | CASSLGGGPHEQFF
12 | many | . | TRBJ2-7 | TRBV11-2 | TGTGCCAGCAGCTTGAACCCCTACGAGCAGTACTTC | CASSLNPYEQYF
14 | . | TRBD1 | TRBJ1-2 | TRBV19 | TGTGCCAGTGCACCACAGGGGTACGATTATGGCTACACCTTC | CASAPQGYDYGYTF
12 | . | . | TRBJ2-3 | TRBV28 | TGTGCCCTGGGCGTAGGCACAGATACGCAGTATTTT | CALGVGTDTQYF
12 | . | . | TRBJ2-1 | TRBV20-1 | TGCAGTGCAGAAGACCACTACAATGAGCAGTTCTTC | CSAEDHYNEQFF
14 | . | . | TRBJ2-1 | TRBV28 | TGTGCCAGCAGTTTGGAACAGGGCTACAATGAGCAGTTCTTC | CASSLEQGYNEQFF
13 | few | . | TRBJ2-4 | TRBV28 | TGTGCCAGCAGTTTATTCAGGGACGATATTCAGTACTTC | CASSLFRDDIQYF
15 | few | TRBD2 | TRBJ2-7 | TRBV3-1 | TGTGCCAGCAGCCAAGTAGCGGGAGGGCCAGGCGAGCAGTACTTC | CASSQVAGGPGEQYF
14 | few | . | TRBJ2-1 | TRBV12-3/TRBV12-4 | TGTGCCAGCAGTTTAGCGCTGGGGACGGGTGAGCAGTTCTTC | CASSLALGTGEQFF
16 | few | TRBD1 | TRBJ2-1 | TRBV10-1 | TGCGCCAGCAGTGAGAGGGGGACAGGGGGCTGGAATGAGCAGTTCTTC | CASSERGTGGWNEQFF
16 | few | TRBD2 | TRBJ2-7 | TRBV5-1 | TGCGCCAGCTCCCTGACGGGAGGCTCAAGCTCCTACGAGCAGTACTTC | CASSLTGGSSSYEQYF
16 | few | . | TRBJ2-7 | TRBV7-2 | TGTGCCAGCAGCTTAGTGGCGGGGTCTCTTTCCTACGAGCAGTACTTC | CASSLVAGSLSYEQYF
12 | many | . | TRBJ2-1 | TRBV29-1 | TGCAGCGTGGACAGCACACACAATGAGCAGTTCTTC | CSVDSTHNEQFF
17 | few | TRBD1 | TRBJ2-1 | TRBV24-1 | TGTGCCACCAGTGACCCTGGGGCCAGGGGGCCCTACAATGAGCAGTTCTTC | CATSDPGARGPYNEQFF
14 | . | TRBD1 | TRBJ1-1 | TRBV5-1 | TGCGCCAGCTTCCGGACAGGCCCCAACACTGAAGCTTTCTTT | CASFRTGPNTEAFF
16 | . | . | TRBJ1-5 | TRBV12-3/TRBV12-4 | TGTGCCAGCAGTTTGGGTCCAAGGGGCAGCAATCAGCCCCAGCATTTT | CASSLGPRGSNQPQHF
14 | . | . | TRBJ2-7 | TRBV20-1 | TGCAGTGCTGGACCGGGACATAACTCCTACGAGCAGTACTTC | CSAGPGHNSYEQYF
14 | few | TRBD1 | TRBJ2-7 | TRBV7-8 | TGTGCCAGCAGCTTAGGACGACAGGGGGAAGAGCAGTACTTC | CASSLGRQGEEQYF
17 | . | TRBD2 | TRBJ2-2 | TRBV5-5 | TGTGCCAGCAGCCCCGAAGGACTAGCGGGAGACACCGGGGAGCTGTTTTTT | CASSPEGLAGDTGELFF
15 | . | TRBD2 | TRBJ2-1 | TRBV12-3/TRBV12-4 | TGTGCCAGCAGTTTATTGAGCGGGAGTAGGGATGAGCAGTTCTTC | CASSLLSGSRDEQFF
14 | few | . | TRBJ2-2 | TRBV10-3 | TGTGCCATCGGGGATGGGGCTCACACCGGGGAGCTGTTTTTT | CAIGDGAHTGELFF
13 | . | . | TRBJ2-7 | TRBV10-3 | TGTGCCATCAGCGACGAGCTGACTAGCGAGCAGTACTTC | CAISDELTSEQYF
16 | few | TRBD2 | TRBJ2-7 | TRBV7-9 | TGTGCCAGCAGTCCGAACCTCGGGACTAGCTGGTACGAGCAGTACTTC | CASSPNLGTSWYEQYF
15 | . | TRBD1 | TRBJ2-3 | TRBV4-1 | TGCGCCAGCAGCCGGGGACAGGGGAGCACAGATACGCAGTATTTT | CASSRGQGSTDTQYF
17 | few | . | TRBJ2-2 | TRBV4-3 | TGCGCCAGCAGCCAAATTGGTGCGGAGGCGAACACCGGGGAGCTGTTTTTT | CASSQIGAEANTGELFF
15 | few | . | TRBJ2-1 | TRBV27 | TGTGCCAGCAGTTTAGGGGCAGGGAGAGGCAATGAGCAGTTCTTC | CASSLGAGRGNEQFF
15 | . | TRBD2 | TRBJ2-1 | TRBV5-1 | TGCGCCAGCAGCTTGAAACTAGCGGTGAACAATGAGCAGTTCTTC | CASSLKLAVNNEQFF
15 | . | TRBD1 | TRBJ1-2 | TRBV28 | TGTGCCAGCAGTTTCCCCCGGGACAGTGGCTATGGCTACACCTTC | CASSFPRDSGYGYTF
14 | . | . | TRBJ2-7 | TRBV7-2 | TGTGCCAGCAGCCCCCGACAGGAAGCCTACGAGCAGTACTTC | CASSPRQEAYEQYF
13 | . | . | TRBJ2-7 | TRBV7-9 | TGTGCCAGCAGCTCCTTGGTCGACTACGAGCAGTACTTC | CASSSLVDYEQYF
19 | . | TRBD1 | TRBJ2-3 | TRBV29-1 | TGCAGCGTTGAAGATTTTCACGACGAGGGACAGGGAGGTACCGATACGCAGTATTTT | CSVEDFHDEGQGGTDTQYF
12 | few | . | TRBJ1-5 | TRBV12-3/TRBV12-4 | TGTGCCAGCAGGAGGGAGGGTCAGCCCCAGCATTTT | CASRREGQPQHF
16 | . | . | TRBJ2-3 | TRBV7-7 | TGTGCTAGCAGCTTATCGGGACTACCAGGGGCAGATACGCAGTATTTT | CASSLSGLPGADTQYF
16 | few | . | TRBJ2-7 | TRBV4-1 | TGCGCCAGCAGCCAAGATCGGGCAGCGGGTTCCTACGAGCAGTACTTC | CASSQDRAAGSYEQYF
14 | few | TRBD1 | TRBJ2-7 | TRBV28 | TGTGCCAGCAGTAGCACAGGGGGCAGGTACGAGCAGTACTTC | CASSSTGGRYEQYF
16 | . | . | TRBJ2-1 | TRBV14 | TGTGCCAGCAGCCAATTTAGGGTCGCATCCTACAATGAGCAGTTCTTC | CASSQFRVASYNEQFF
15 | many | TRBD2 | TRBJ2-2 | TRBV12-3/TRBV12-4 | TGTGCCAGCAGTATGACTAGCGGATACACCGGGGAGCTGTTTTTT | CASSMTSGYTGELFF
16 | . | TRBD2 | TRBJ2-1 | TRBV14 | TGTGCCAGCAGCCTTATCCCGGGACTAGGTGGCAATGAGCAGTTCTTC | CASSLIPGLGGNEQFF
15 | . | . | TRBJ2-3 | TRBV15 | TGTGCCACCAGCAGAGATAGGGGGGGAATAGATACGCAGTATTTT | CATSRDRGGIDTQYF
10 | . | . | TRBJ2-7 | TRBV6-2/TRBV6-3 | TGTGCCAGCAGCTTGTCGGAGCAGTACTTC | CASSLSEQYF
15 | many | . | TRBJ2-3 | TRBV29-1 | TGCAGCGTTGAATGGGCGAGGAAAAGCACAGATACGCAGTATTTT | CSVEWARKSTDTQYF
16 | few | . | TRBJ2-1 | TRBV4-3 | TGCGCCAGCAGCCCCCAAGGGAGGGGGGGATACAATGAGCAGTTCTTC | CASSPQGRGGYNEQFF
13 | . | . | TRBJ2-1 | TRBV20-1 | TGCAGTGCTGGAGAACTCTCCTACAATGAGCAGTTCTTC | CSAGELSYNEQFF
15 | few | . | TRBJ1-4 | TRBV28 | TGTGCCAGCAGTTTAACGGGACGGGAAAATGAAAAACTGTTTTTT | CASSLTGRENEKLFF
15 | . | TRBD1 | TRBJ1-1 | TRBV6-4 | TGTGCCAGCAGCCGTGGGACAGGGAGTAACACTGAAGCTTTCTTT | CASSRGTGSNTEAFF
15 | . | . | TRBJ2-3 | TRBV4-1 | TGCGCCAGCAGCCAAGTGGGCGGGGCTTCAGATACGCAGTATTTT | CASSQVGGASDTQYF
15 | . | . | TRBJ1-2 | TRBV2 | TGTGCCAGCAGTGATGGGGACGGAATACTAAATGGCTACACCTTC | CASSDGDGILNGYTF
13 | few | . | TRBJ1-2 | TRBV7-9 | TGTGCCAGCAGCTTAGCGGCTTGGGTTGGCTACACCTTC | CASSLAAWVGYTF